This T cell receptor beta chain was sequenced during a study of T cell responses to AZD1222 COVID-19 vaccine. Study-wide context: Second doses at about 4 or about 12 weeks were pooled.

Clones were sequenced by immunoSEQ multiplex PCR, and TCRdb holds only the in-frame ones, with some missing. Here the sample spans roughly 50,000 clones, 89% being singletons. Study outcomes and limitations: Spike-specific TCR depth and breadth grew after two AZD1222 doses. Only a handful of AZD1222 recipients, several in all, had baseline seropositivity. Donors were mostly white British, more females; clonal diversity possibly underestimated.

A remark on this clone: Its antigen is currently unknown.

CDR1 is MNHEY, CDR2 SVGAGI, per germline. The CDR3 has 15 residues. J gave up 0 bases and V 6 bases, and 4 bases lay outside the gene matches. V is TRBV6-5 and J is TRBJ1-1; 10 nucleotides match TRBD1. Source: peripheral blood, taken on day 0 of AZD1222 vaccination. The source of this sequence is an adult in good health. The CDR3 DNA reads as TGTGCCAGCAGGCTGACAGGGGGCATGAACACTGAAGCTTTCTTT. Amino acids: CASRLTGGMNTEAFF.